The 25 T cell receptor beta chains in this list originate from one sample, sequenced in a study of shared clonotypes between healthy human individuals (dated by TCRdb to about 2020). The library was obtained by the immunoSEQ multiplex PCR assay. What TCRdb holds here is the immuneACCESS table cut down to in-frame rearrangements. Part of the clones is not present; checked against another copy, under half of the missing clones reflect an unresolved V gene, and the others are unexplained. For this sample the table gives roughly 2.1 million clones, of which just over 90% were detected only once. The ten largest clones represent about 1.8% of the sample. CD8 naive samples were obtained by positive selection for CCR7 among CD45RO-negative cells, yielding a CD45RA+CCR7+ population from which TemRA cells were excluded. Sequencing input: naive CD8+ T cells from PBMCs. The cell subset or site tag for this specimen amounts to: CD45RA+CCR7+. These receptors all come from a man younger than 35 in good health. Some clones in this sample may be carry-over from other donors' samples.

Here the CDR3 reads CASSQEDSTTYEQYF. The CDR3 nucleotides read TGCGCCAGCAGCCAAGAGGACTCCACGACCTACGAGCAGTACTTC. The rearrangement links TRBV4-1 to TRBJ2-7, with D perhaps TRBD2 (5 bases). The V end was cut by 0 bases, the J end by 2 bases, with 11 bases between. CDR1 MGHRA and CDR2 YSYEKL come from the germline V gene. The CDR3 length is 15 residues.

CDR3: CASSQDRQETQYF. The CDR3 DNA is TGTGCCAGCAGCCAGGACAGACAAGAGACCCAGTACTTC. The V and J genes are TRBV6-5 and TRBJ2-5; D perhaps matches TRBD1 (6 bases). The CDR3 has 13 residues. Trimming cost V 6 bases and J 2 bases, with 10 bases left between them. Germline lookup yields CDR1 MNHEY and CDR2 SVGAGI.

The chain uses TRBV29-1 and TRBJ2-1, with 10 bases identical to TRBD2. The germline V gene encodes CDR1 SQVTM and CDR2 ANQGSEA. J gave up 5 bases and V 7 bases, and 5 bases lay outside the gene matches. There are 13 residues in the CDR3. The CDR3 nucleotides read TGCAGCGCCCTAGCGGGAGCAAACAATGAGCAGTTCTTC. Amino acids: CSALAGANNEQFF.

The chain employs TRBV27 and TRBJ1-2, with a possible D match to TRBD1 (6 bases). V shed 6 bases and J shed 8 bases, with 13 bases lying between them. Looked up from germline, CDR1 is MNHEY and CDR2 is SMNVEV (reference sequence). The CDR3 length is 12 residues. This CDR3 is CASRDGGRGYTF. The CDR3 bases are TGTGCCAGCAGGGACGGGGGCCGAGGCTACACCTTC.

The chain employs TRBV7-3 and TRBJ2-5, with 7 bases identical to TRBD2. CDR1 and CDR2 (germline): SGHTA, FQGTGA. The CDR3 is 15 amino acids. Unmatched junction bases numbered 10, after V lost 4 bases and J lost 5 bases. The DNA of the CDR3 is TGTGCCAGCAGCTCCCGGGGCGGGAGTGGGGAGACCCAGTACTTC. The encoded protein is CASSSRGGSGETQYF.

The genes are TRBV27 and TRBJ1-1; 9 nucleotides align to TRBD1. This CDR3 spans 14 amino acids. Germline-derived CDR1 and CDR2 are MNHEY and SMNVEV (reference sequence). The J segment lost 4 bases and the V segment lost 6 bases, leaving 6 bases of the junction unmatched. CDR3 in DNA: TGTGCCAGCAGAGTCTTACAGGGGGCCACTGAAGCTTTCTTT. Translating it yields CASRVLQGATEAFF.

This sequence joins TRBV27 and TRBJ2-2; D not certain. CDR1 MNHEY and CDR2 SMNVEV come from the germline V gene (reference sequence). V lost 8 bases and J lost 7, with 8 bases in between. The CDR3 has 11 residues. The CDR3 DNA follows: TGTGCCAGCCTCTCGGGCGGGGAGCTGTTTTTT. Translated, it gives CASLSGGELFF.

The genes are TRBV27 and TRBJ2-1; D may match TRBD1 or TRBD2 (5 bases each). Looked up from germline, CDR1 is MNHEY and CDR2 is SMNVEV (reference sequence). This CDR3 has 14 amino acids. The V end lost 9 bases, the J end lost 6 bases, and 18 bases lay between the germline ends. The CDR3 DNA is TGTGCCAGTACCGGGACGGCATATTTCAATGAGCAGTTCTTC. Its protein product is CASTGTAYFNEQFF.

V is TRBV2 and J is TRBJ2-7; D might be TRBD2 (6 bases). The length of the CDR3 is 14 residues. From germline, CDR1 is SNHLY and CDR2 FYNNEI. V lost 7 bases to trimming and J lost 0 bases, with 13 bases between them. The CDR3 protein is CASTSARSSYEQYF. As DNA, the CDR3 is TGTGCCAGCACTAGCGCCAGGAGCTCCTACGAGCAGTACTTC.

This sequence joins TRBV7-9 and TRBJ2-1; no clear D gene. The V end lost 5 bases, the J end lost 8 bases, and 22 bases lay between the germline ends. CDR3 size: 16 residues. Germline V lookup: CDR1 SEHNR, CDR2 FQNEAQ (reference sequence). The CDR3 sequence: CASSAWISHSHHEQFF. DNA for the CDR3: TGTGCCAGCAGCGCTTGGATTAGCCACTCCCACCATGAGCAGTTCTTC.

The CDR3 reads CASSFTRGPEAFF. In nucleotides, the CDR3 is TGTGCCAGCAGTTTCACGAGGGGCCCTGAAGCTTTCTTT. This rearrangement joins TRBV27 to TRBJ1-1; TRBD1 is a possible D gene (5 bases). Per the germline V gene, CDR1 is MNHEY and CDR2 is SMNVEV (reference sequence). The CDR3 extends over 13 amino acids. V was clipped by 3 bases and J by 6 bases, with 11 bases between them.

This sequence joins TRBV28 and TRBJ2-1; 9 positions agree with TRBD2. Per the germline V gene, CDR1 is MDHEN and CDR2 is SYDVKM. This CDR3 is built from 14 residues. J was trimmed by 4 bases and V by 3 bases; bases with no gene match: 1. For the CDR3, the DNA is TGTGCCAGCAGTTTTAGCGGGGGTTACAATGAGCAGTTCTTC. Its translation: CASSFSGGYNEQFF.

The CDR3 loop is CASSPRLAPIDEQFF. CDR3 sequence (DNA): TGTGCCAGCAGCCCCAGACTAGCACCGATCGATGAGCAGTTCTTC. V gene TRBV7-8 combines with J gene TRBJ2-1, with 7 nucleotides matching TRBD2. V dropped 5 bases and J dropped 8; count of bases not matched to a gene: 12. The germline V gene has CDR1 SGHVS and CDR2 FQNEAQ. The CDR3 runs to 15 residues.

CDR3 protein: CASSFTGESFYEQYF. The CDR3 coding sequence is TGTGCCAGCAGTTTTACAGGGGAATCGTTTTACGAGCAGTACTTC. V and J are TRBV28 and TRBJ2-7, with TRBD1 matching 7 bases. Trimming took 3 bases from V and 4 from J; bases not matched to a gene: 9. In germline, CDR1 is MDHEN, CDR2 SYDVKM. This CDR3 spans 15 amino acids.

The chain has TRBV29-1 and TRBJ2-3; no clear D gene. The CDR3 length is 12 residues. V was cut by 7 bases and J by 8 bases, with 16 bases left in between. From germline, CDR1 is SQVTM and CDR2 ANQGSEA. The CDR3 bases are TGCAGCGGTACCGACTTCCGTGGTACGCAGTATTTT. It encodes CSGTDFRGTQYF.

This clone was seen only once. V gene TRBV21-1 combines with J gene TRBJ2-2; TRBD2, the D gene given by the table, was not confirmed from the DNA. TRBV21-1 is tagged as a pseudogene. The CDR3 runs 18 residues. The CDR3 here is CASPTGGLAGENTGELFF. CDR3 nucleotide sequence: TGTGCCAGCCCAACGGGGGGACTAGCGGGAGAGAATACCGGGGAGCTGTTTTTT.

The chain employs TRBV7-9 and TRBJ2-3; D is possibly TRBD1 or TRBD2 (6 bases each). Between the trimmed V and J ends, which lost 6 bases and 7 bases, there was a span of 17 bases. The V gene's germline CDR1 is SEHNR and CDR2 FQNEAQ (reference sequence). CDR3 length: 14 amino acids. Here the CDR3 reads CASRGGPGANTQYF. The CDR3 DNA reads TGTGCCAGCAGGGGGGGACCAGGGGCGAATACGCAGTATTTT.

The CDR3, as DNA: TGTGCCAGCAGCGGACAGGGGACCTACGAGCAGTACTTC. Translating it yields CASSGQGTYEQYF. The chain uses TRBV13 and TRBJ2-7; the match to TRBD1 covers 9 bases. J was trimmed by 2 bases and V by 5 bases; bases with no gene match: 1. Germline CDR1 PRHDT, CDR2 FYEKMQ (reference sequence). CDR3 length: 13 residues.

The rearrangement joins TRBV4-3 to TRBJ1-1; 7 bases match TRBD1. The CDR3 loop spans 15 amino acids. Germline V CDR1 and CDR2: LGHNA, YSLEER. J lost 2 bases, V lost 1 base, and 4 bases had no gene match. This CDR3 is CASSQATGDNTEAFF. CDR3 sequence (DNA): TGCGCCAGCAGCCAAGCCACAGGGGACAACACTGAAGCTTTCTTT.

The chain links TRBV27 to TRBJ2-1; 9 nucleotides align to TRBD1. Germline V gene lookup returns CDR1 MNHEY and CDR2 SMNVEV (reference sequence). The CDR3 is 18 residues long. After removal of 5 bases from V and 10 bases from J, the junction contained 21 bases not matched to a gene. The CDR3, as DNA: TGTGCCAGCAGTCCACCTACGCCAGACAGGGGGGGGGTTTGGGAGCAGTTCTTC. It translates to CASSPPTPDRGGVWEQFF.

The rearrangement uses TRBV6-5 and TRBJ2-5; 7 bases fit TRBD1. J was trimmed by 5 bases and V by 5 bases; bases with no gene match: 8. Per the germline V gene, CDR1 is MNHEY and CDR2 is SVGAGI. This CDR3 contains 14 residues. In DNA, the CDR3 is TGTGCCAGCAGTAGACAGGGCCCCGGGGAGACCCAGTACTTC. It translates to CASSRQGPGETQYF.

The chain uses TRBV4-1 and TRBJ1-5; TRBD1 agrees at 10 bases. V was clipped by 4 bases and J by 3 bases; unmatched bases: 6. Germline values: CDR1 MGHRA, CDR2 YSYEKL. The CDR3 loop spans 16 amino acids. CDR3 nucleotides: TGCGCCAGCAGCCTCGACAGGGGGCTTAACAATCAGCCCCAGCATTTT. This encodes CASSLDRGLNNQPQHF.

This chain connects TRBV7-8 to TRBJ2-7, with D possibly being TRBD2 (5 bases). V lost 4 bases and J lost 6, with 16 bases in between. The germline V gene encodes CDR1 SGHVS and CDR2 FQNEAQ. This CDR3 has 14 residues. The CDR3 nucleotides are TGTGCCAGCAGCTCCAAAACCCGAGGAGGCGAGCAGTACTTC. Translation: CASSSKTRGGEQYF.

The V and J genes are TRBV27 and TRBJ1-5; 7 bases map to TRBD1. CDR3 length equals 14 residues. After removal of 4 bases from V and 5 bases from J, the junction contained 5 bases not matched to a gene. Per the germline V gene, CDR1 is MNHEY and CDR2 is SMNVEV (reference sequence). CDR3 sequence (DNA): TGTGCCAGCAGTTCCCGGACAGGACATCAGCCCCAGCATTTT. Residues: CASSSRTGHQPQHF.

The genes are TRBV4-2 and TRBJ2-7, with 8 bases that match TRBD2. Germline V gene lookup returns CDR1 LGHNA and CDR2 YNFKEQ. There are 16 residues in the CDR3. With 4 bases clipped from V and 0 bases from J, the junction kept 8 bases outside the gene matches. In DNA form, the CDR3 reads TGTGCCAGCAGCCCAGCCGGGGGGGGCCTCTCCTACGAGCAGTACTTC. Protein: CASSPAGGGLSYEQYF.